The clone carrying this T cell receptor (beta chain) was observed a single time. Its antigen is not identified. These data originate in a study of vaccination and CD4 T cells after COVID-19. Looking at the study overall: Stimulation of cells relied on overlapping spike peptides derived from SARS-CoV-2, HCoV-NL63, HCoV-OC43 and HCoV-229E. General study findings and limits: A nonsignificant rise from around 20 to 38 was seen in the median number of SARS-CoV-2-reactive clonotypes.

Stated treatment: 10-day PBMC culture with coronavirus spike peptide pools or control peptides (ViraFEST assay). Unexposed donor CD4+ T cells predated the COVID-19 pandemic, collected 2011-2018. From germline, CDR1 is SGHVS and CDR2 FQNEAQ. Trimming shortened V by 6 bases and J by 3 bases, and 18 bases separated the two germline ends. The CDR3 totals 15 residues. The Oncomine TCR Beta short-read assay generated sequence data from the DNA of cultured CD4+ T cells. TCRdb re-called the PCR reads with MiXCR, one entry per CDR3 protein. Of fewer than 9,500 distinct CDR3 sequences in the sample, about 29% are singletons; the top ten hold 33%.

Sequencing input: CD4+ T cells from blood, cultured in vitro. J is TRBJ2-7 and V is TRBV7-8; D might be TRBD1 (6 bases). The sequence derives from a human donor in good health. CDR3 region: CASRPTGTRVYEQYF. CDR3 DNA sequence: TGTGCCAGCAGACCCACCGGGACACGGGTCTACGAGCAGTACTTC.